Below, 27 T cell receptor beta chains from the same sample are listed, as sequenced in a study of CD8 T cells in ankylosing spondylitis. Whole-study results and caveats: Ankylosing spondylitis blood appeared to be characterized by a TCR beta motif of 7 to 9 highly homologous variants.

These receptors have no known antigen. TCRdb reprocessed the 5' RACE reads with MiXCR, giving one entry per CDR3 protein. The sample carries 220,000 or so distinct CDR3 sequences, about 18% recorded once. Input material: blood, either unsorted or a sorted T cell fraction (not recorded which). The receptors derive from a male donor with ankylosing spondylitis.

Ten or more counts support this clonotype. The J gene is TRBJ1-1, the V gene TRBV6-1; D is unresolved. Germline CDR1 is MNHNS and CDR2 is SASEGT. The CDR3 is 13 residues long. Trimming left V 7 bases short and J 1 base short, with 10 bases between. The CDR3 coding sequence is TGTGCCAGCATGAGAGGTGAGAACACTGAAGCTTTCTTT. This encodes CASMRGENTEAFF.

This clonotype was counted a few times. The gene calls are TRBV4-1 and TRBJ2-7; a weak D match, TRBD2 (5 bases). Per the germline V gene, CDR1 is MGHRA and CDR2 is YSYEKL. This CDR3 region has 15 residues. V was shortened by 0 bases and J by 0 bases, with 9 bases between the two germline ends. CDR3 region: CASSQDNGISYEQYF. In DNA form, the CDR3 reads TGCGCCAGCAGCCAAGATAACGGGATCTCCTACGAGCAGTACTTC.

CDR3 region: CASSVGAIEQYF. The DNA of the CDR3 is TGTGCCAGCAGCGTGGGGGCTATCGAGCAGTACTTC. The rearrangement uses TRBV7-9 and TRBJ2-7, with a weak D call TRBD1 (6 bases). Germline CDR1 SEHNR, CDR2 FQNEAQ (reference sequence). V lost 5 bases and J 6 bases, leaving 11 bases between the germline ends. The CDR3 runs 12 residues.

The rearrangement joins TRBV9 to TRBJ2-2, with 10 positions matching TRBD2. V was pared by 0 bases and J by 3 bases, with 8 bases of the junction left unmatched. The CDR3 spans 18 residues. Germline V gene sequence: CDR1 SGDLS, CDR2 YYNGEE. The CDR3 DNA sequence: TGTGCCAGCAGCGTAGTGCCTAGCGGGAGTTTGGACACCGGGGAGCTGTTTTTT. It encodes CASSVVPSGSLDTGELFF.

Only a few counts were recorded for this clonotype. The chain is built from TRBV9 and TRBJ2-5; D may match TRBD1 or TRBD2 (5 bases each). V was clipped by 4 bases and J by 4 bases, with 20 bases between them. The CDR3 runs to 16 residues. In germline, CDR1 is SGDLS, CDR2 YYNGEE. The CDR3 bases are TGTGCCAGCAGCCCAATCGGACTTGATGGGGGAGAGACCCAGTACTTC. It codes for CASSPIGLDGGETQYF.

This clonotype was seen more than once but under ten times. The V and J genes are TRBV29-1 and TRBJ2-7; D gene uncertain. Germline V lookup: CDR1 SQVTM, CDR2 ANQGSEA. Trimming removed 4 bases from V and 0 bases from J, with 13 bases in between. The CDR3 sequence is 14 residues long. In DNA form, the CDR3 reads TGCAGCGTTGTGTCGGTCCTGAGCTCCTACGAGCAGTACTTC. Amino acids: CSVVSVLSSYEQYF.

This chain connects TRBV27 to TRBJ2-7; no clear D. The CDR3 runs 13 residues. The V and J ends lost 4 bases and 0 bases respectively, with 7 bases between them. CDR1 and CDR2 from the germline V gene are MNHEY and SMNVEV (reference sequence). In nucleotides, the CDR3 is TGTGCCAGCAGTTCCGCCCTCTCCTACGAGCAGTACTTC. Amino acids: CASSSALSYEQYF.

The chain recombines TRBV28 with TRBJ2-7, with TRBD1 identical over 9 bases. Germline CDR1 reads MDHEN; CDR2 reads SYDVKM. The CDR3 is 14 amino acids. After removal of 10 bases from V and 2 bases from J, the junction contained 9 bases not matched to a gene. The CDR3 here is CATSGTGLAYEQYF. DNA of the CDR3: TGTGCCACCAGCGGGACAGGGTTGGCCTACGAGCAGTACTTC.

This clonotype was observed many times. The chain recombines TRBV12-3 or TRBV12-4 with TRBJ1-1; D is ambiguous. The V gene lost 5 bases and the J gene lost 0 bases, with 4 bases spanning the gap. The CDR3 has 12 amino acids. The CDR3 region is CASSPMNTEAFF. CDR3 bases: TGTGCCAGCAGTCCGATGAACACTGAAGCTTTCTTT.

Here the CDR3 DNA reads TGTGCCAGCAGCCAGGGACAGGGAAACAATGAGCAGTTCTTC. Translating gives CASSQGQGNNEQFF. V is TRBV5-5 and J is TRBJ2-1; 9 bases align to TRBD1. The CDR3 sequence is 14 residues long. V lost 4 bases to trimming and J lost 5 bases; unmatched junction nucleotides: 4. Germline lookup yields CDR1 SGHKS and CDR2 YYEKEE (reference sequence).

The J gene is TRBJ2-5, the V gene TRBV6-5; 9 nucleotides align to TRBD2. This CDR3 is built from 17 residues. J lost 5 bases, V lost 2 bases, and 12 bases had no gene match. Germline loops: CDR1 MNHEY, CDR2 SVGAGI. The CDR3 DNA follows: TGTGCCAGCAGTTACGGTTTGGGCGGGGGGGCCTGGGAGACCCAGTACTTC. It codes for CASSYGLGGGAWETQYF.

V gene TRBV28 combines with J gene TRBJ2-7; D gene ambiguous. The V gene lost 2 bases and the J gene lost 2 bases, with 7 bases spanning the gap. CDR3 length: 13 residues. The germline CDR1 and CDR2 sequences are MDHEN and SYDVKM. This chain's CDR3 is CASSLESTYEQYF. CDR3 DNA: TGTGCCAGCAGTTTAGAGTCCACCTACGAGCAGTACTTC.

The rearrangement uses TRBV6-6 and TRBJ2-7, with TRBD1 matching over 8 bases. With 8 bases clipped from V and 5 bases from J, the junction kept 8 bases outside the gene matches. The CDR3 covers 13 residues. Germline-derived CDR1 and CDR2 are MNHNY and SVGAGI (reference sequence). This CDR3 reads CASRQGFSDEQYF. Written as DNA, the CDR3 is TGTGCCAGCCGACAGGGGTTTTCGGACGAGCAGTACTTC.

The rearrangement links TRBV19 to TRBJ2-5; D possibly uses TRBD1 or TRBD2 (5 bases each). The CDR3 is 16 residues long. V was cut by 7 bases and J by 5 bases, with 23 bases left in between. CDR1 LNHDA and CDR2 SQIVND come from the germline V gene (reference sequence). CDR3 sequence: CASITGTVRLRETQYF. CDR3 nucleotide sequence: TGTGCCAGTATTACCGGGACGGTACGACTACGGGAGACCCAGTACTTC.

A word on this clonotype: An end of the junction differs from the germline gene, which may be a read error. The chain joins TRBV7-9 to TRBJ2-1; 11 positions agree with TRBD2. This CDR3 has 13 residues. Germline V gene sequence: CDR1 SEHNR, CDR2 FQNEAQ (reference sequence). CDR3 protein: CASSPTSGGVLSF. CDR3 DNA: TGTGCCAGCAGCCCTACTAGCGGGGGCGTCTTATCCTTC.

The rearrangement uses TRBV29-1 and TRBJ2-1, with TRBD1 identical over 8 bases. The germline V gene encodes CDR1 SQVTM and CDR2 ANQGSEA. The J segment lost 7 bases and the V segment lost 6 bases, leaving 11 bases of the junction unmatched. The CDR3 runs 14 residues. CDR3 protein: CSVPDRGVGNEQFF. For the CDR3, the DNA is TGCAGCGTCCCAGACAGGGGTGTAGGTAATGAGCAGTTCTTC.

This sequence joins TRBV6-5 and TRBJ2-7, with TRBD2 identical over 7 bases. V dropped 0 bases and J dropped 1; count of bases not matched to a gene: 6. Germline V gives CDR1 MNHEY, CDR2 SVGAGI. The CDR3 spans 16 residues. CDR3 protein: CASSYSGGRESYEQYF. The CDR3 DNA is TGTGCCAGCAGTTACTCGGGAGGGAGGGAGTCCTACGAGCAGTACTTC.

The chain recombines TRBV11-1 with TRBJ2-1; 13 bases align to TRBD2. The germline V gene encodes CDR1 SGHAT and CDR2 FQDESV (reference sequence). There are 16 residues in the CDR3. Unmatched junction bases numbered 8, after V lost 5 bases and J lost 7 bases. In DNA, the CDR3 is TGTGCCAGCAGCATGGGGGGACTAGCGGGGTGGAATGAGCAGTTCTTC. Residues: CASSMGGLAGWNEQFF.

The J gene is TRBJ2-7, the V gene TRBV9; 7 bases line up with TRBD1. The CDR3 is 14 residues long. The junction had 5 bases not matched to a gene; V was cut back by 5 bases and J by 0 bases. Germline V gene sequence: CDR1 SGDLS, CDR2 YYNGEE. CDR3 in DNA: TGTGCCAGCAGTAGGACAGGTGGCTCCTACGAGCAGTACTTC. It is translated as CASSRTGGSYEQYF.

This clonotype was counted only a few times. The CDR3 nucleotides are TGTGCCAGCAGCCAATCGAGGATTGAGGAGCAGTACTTC. It yields the protein CASSQSRIEEQYF. V and J are TRBV7-8 and TRBJ2-7; no definite D call. V was pared by 5 bases and J by 7 bases, with 15 bases between. The CDR3 spans 13 residues. CDR1 SGHVS and CDR2 FQNEAQ come from the germline V gene. Based on the CDR3 plus reference TRBV7-8 and TRBJ2-7, the full variable domain is GAGVSQSPRYKVAKRGQDVALRCDPISGHVSLFWYQQALGQGPEFLTYFQNEAQLDKSGLPSDRFFAERPEGSVSTLKIQRTQQEDSAVYLCASSQSRIEEQYFGPGTRLTVT.

This clonotype was seen many times. The CDR3 is CASSQGGYEQYF. Here the CDR3 DNA reads TGCGCCAGCAGCCAAGGGGGCTACGAGCAGTACTTC. V is TRBV4-1 and J is TRBJ2-7, with D unclear. Germline V gene data show CDR1 as MGHRA and CDR2 as YSYEKL. Trimming removed 1 base at V and 3 bases at J, with 4 bases between. The CDR3 has 12 residues.

This clonotype was seen a handful of times. The chain has TRBV7-8 and TRBJ2-3; 10 bases align to TRBD2. Germline lookup yields CDR1 SGHVS and CDR2 FQNEAQ. Trimming at V came to 5 bases and at J to 2 bases, leaving 4 bases not matched to a gene. The CDR3 has 15 residues. Here the CDR3 DNA reads TGTGCCAGCAGCCATCTAGCGGGAGACACAGATACGCAGTATTTT. It encodes CASSHLAGDTDTQYF.

This clonotype has only a few counts. This chain connects TRBV30 to TRBJ1-2, with D possibly matching TRBD1 (5 bases). The germline gives CDR1 GTSNPN, CDR2 SVGIG (reference sequence). V lost 2 bases to trimming and J lost 3 bases, with 10 bases between them. The CDR3 consists of 13 residues. For the CDR3, the DNA is TGTGCCTGGAGTCAAACGGGGGACTATGGCTACACCTTC. It codes for CAWSQTGDYGYTF.

The chain recombines TRBV10-3 with TRBJ2-3, with D possibly matching TRBD2 (6 bases). Trimming removed 5 bases from V and 1 base from J, with 16 bases in between. CDR3 length: 16 residues. Germline CDR1 and CDR2: ENHRY and SYGVKD. In DNA form, the CDR3 reads TGTGCCATCAGTAAGCAGAGCGGGTTCGGCACAGATACGCAGTATTTT. The encoded protein is CAISKQSGFGTDTQYF.

This clonotype was seen more than once but under ten times. The chain couples TRBV7-9 to TRBJ2-1; D gene unclear. V was pared by 7 bases and J by 2 bases, with 6 bases between. This CDR3 contains 12 residues. Germline V gene sequence: CDR1 SEHNR, CDR2 FQNEAQ (reference sequence). The CDR3 reads CASTSTYNEQFF. In DNA, the CDR3 is TGTGCCAGCACCTCTACCTACAATGAGCAGTTCTTC.

The gene calls are TRBV12-2 and TRBJ1-4. TRBV12-2 is a listed pseudogene. CDR3 length: 12 residues. CDR3 nucleotides: TGTGCAAGTCGCTTAATGGATGAAAAACTGTTTTTT. Protein: CASRLMDEKLFF.

The chain uses TRBV5-1 and TRBJ1-6; no clear D. The V gene lost 3 bases and the J gene lost 0 bases, with 13 bases spanning the gap. The CDR3 sequence is 17 residues long. CDR1 and CDR2 (germline): SGHRS, YFSETQ. DNA for the CDR3: TGCGCCAGCAGCTCAACTGGGGTGAGCTCCTATAATTCACCCCTCCACTTT. Translation gives CASSSTGVSSYNSPLHF.